This is a list of T cell receptor beta chains from one sample in a study of blood T cell repertoires in COVID-19. Assay used: immunoSEQ multiplex PCR; TCRdb lists only in-frame clones, some missing. The data contain roughly 120,000 clones, approximately 80% of them seen just once; the ten biggest clones take up 7.5%. The sample taken for sequencing was peripheral blood. These receptors all come from a man between 65 and 85 years old with active or convalescent COVID-19. The CDR3 runs from the conserved cysteine through the conserved F or W. D genes are given only for firm matches. Rows give clone size only sometimes, using once, few, many, or a class for an expanded clone.

>NA|NA|TRBV30|TRBJ1-1
TGTGCCTGGACTCCCCTAGGGAACACTGAAGCTTTCTTT
CAWTPLGNTEAFF
>NA|NA|TRBV28|TRBJ2-7
TGTGCCAGCAGTCCCCCGGCTAGTTTCGTCTACGAGCAGTACTTC
CASSPPASFVYEQYF
>TRBD2|NA|TRBV3-1/TRBV3-2|TRBJ2-5
TGTGCCAGCAGCCAGGCGGGGGGGCAAGAGACCCAGTACTTC
CASSQAGGQETQYF
>TRBD2|few|TRBV11-2|TRBJ2-7
TGTGCCAGCAGCTTAGAGCGGACTAGCGCCTACGAGCAGTACTTC
CASSLERTSAYEQYF
>TRBD1|NA|TRBV7-9|TRBJ1-6
TGTGCCAGCAACCCGGGACAGGGGGCGAATTCACCCCTCCACTTT
CASNPGQGANSPLHF
>TRBD1|NA|TRBV30|TRBJ2-5
TGTGCCTGGAGTCGGGACAGGGGGCGCGAAGAGACCCAGTACTTC
CAWSRDRGREETQYF
>NA|once|TRBV4-2|TRBJ1-1
TGTGCCAGCAGCCAAGTAACAGGTATGAACACTGAAGCTTTCTTT
CASSQVTGMNTEAFF
>TRBD1|NA|TRBV9|TRBJ1-6
TGTGCCAGCAGCGTAGAGGACAGGGCTGGGGGGTATAATTCACCCCTCCACTTT
CASSVEDRAGGYNSPLHF
>TRBD1|NA|TRBV2|TRBJ1-6
TGTGCCAGCAGCACCGGACAGGGGGGGTCTTCCTATAATTCACCCCTCCACTTT
CASSTGQGGSSYNSPLHF
>TRBD2|NA|TRBV5-5|TRBJ2-7
TGTGCCAGCAGCTTGATAGCGTATACGGGGGGGACCTACGAGCAGTACTTC
CASSLIAYTGGTYEQYF
>NA|NA|TRBV9|TRBJ2-5
TGTGCCAGCAGCGTAGGGCCGGGGCAAGAGACCCAGTACTTC
CASSVGPGQETQYF
>NA|NA|TRBV7-8|TRBJ1-1
TGTGCCAGCAGCTTAGCAGGGGGGGGGACTGAAGCTTTCTTT
CASSLAGGGTEAFF
>TRBD2|NA|TRBV6-1|TRBJ2-7
TGTGCCAGCAGTGAACTAGCGGGGGCCTTGTATTGGTACTTC
CASSELAGALYWYF
>NA|NA|TRBV2|TRBJ1-1
TGTGCCAGCAGTGGCACTCGGGGAGCGTATGCTGAAGCTTTCTTT
CASSGTRGAYAEAFF
>TRBD2|NA|TRBV11-1|TRBJ2-1
TGTGCCAGCAGCAGACGGGGGGGCGGTAATGAGCAGTTCTTC
CASSRRGGGNEQFF
>NA|NA|TRBV25-1|TRBJ1-2
TGTGCCAGCAGTGAATCTGGGGACAACTATGGTGGCTACACCTTC
CASSESGDNYGGYTF
>NA|NA|TRBV19|TRBJ2-2
TGTGCCAGTAGCGGGAACACCGGGGAGCTGTTTTTT
CASSGNTGELFF
>NA|few|TRBV15|TRBJ1-3
TGTGCCACCAGCAGAGATCCCATGAGCTCTGGAAACACCATATATTTT
CATSRDPMSSGNTIYF
>NA|NA|TRBV7-2|TRBJ1-3
TGTGCCAGCAGCTTAGGACAGTTCTCTGGAAACACCATATATTTT
CASSLGQFSGNTIYF
>TRBD2|once|TRBV4-1|TRBJ2-7
TGCGCCAGCAGCCAAGAGCGGGCGGGAGATTCCTACGAGCAGTACTTC
CASSQERAGDSYEQYF
>NA|NA|TRBV5-4|TRBJ1-1
TGTGCCAGCAGCCCCGGGCAGGACAGCGTGAACACTGAAGCTTTCTTT
CASSPGQDSVNTEAFF
>TRBD2|NA|TRBV18|TRBJ2-5
TGTGCCAGCCGGGGACTAGCGGGGCAAGAGACCCAGTACTTC
CASRGLAGQETQYF
>NA|NA|TRBV30|TRBJ1-4
TGTGCCTGGAGTAAAGGGCAGGGATTTAATGAAAAACTGTTTTTT
CAWSKGQGFNEKLFF
>TRBD1|few|TRBV28|TRBJ1-4
TGTGCCAGCAGGACAGGGGCTAATGAAAAACTGTTTTTT
CASRTGANEKLFF
>NA|NA|TRBV12-3/TRBV12-4|TRBJ1-1
TGTGCCAGCAGTTTAAAGCCGAACACTGAAGCTTTCTTT
CASSLKPNTEAFF
>TRBD1|NA|TRBV10-3|TRBJ1-3
TGTGCCATCAGTAAGGACAGGGGAGTTGACGGAAACACCATATATTTT
CAISKDRGVDGNTIYF
>TRBD1|NA|TRBV10-3|TRBJ1-2
TGTGCCATCAGTGGTTCCGGGACAGTCTCTGGCTACACCTTC
CAISGSGTVSGYTF
>NA|NA|TRBV24-1|TRBJ2-1
TGTGCCACCAGTGATGTCGGGGGACCGACGTATGAGCAGTTCTTC
CATSDVGGPTYEQFF
>NA|NA|TRBV7-9|TRBJ1-6
TGTGCCAGCAGCTTAGACGGGTTTTCACCCCTCCACTTT
CASSLDGFSPLHF
>TRBD2|NA|TRBV7-9|TRBJ2-1
TGTGCCAGCAGCTTACCGGGAGGAGAAAATGAGCAGTTCTTC
CASSLPGGENEQFF
>NA|NA|TRBV7-2|TRBJ1-2
TGTGCCAGCAGCTCAAACGGGATTTATGGCTACACCTTC
CASSSNGIYGYTF
>TRBD1|few|TRBV5-1|TRBJ1-4
TGCGCCAGCAGTTTGAGCCGGGACAGGGGAACTAATGAAAAACTGTTTTTT
CASSLSRDRGTNEKLFF